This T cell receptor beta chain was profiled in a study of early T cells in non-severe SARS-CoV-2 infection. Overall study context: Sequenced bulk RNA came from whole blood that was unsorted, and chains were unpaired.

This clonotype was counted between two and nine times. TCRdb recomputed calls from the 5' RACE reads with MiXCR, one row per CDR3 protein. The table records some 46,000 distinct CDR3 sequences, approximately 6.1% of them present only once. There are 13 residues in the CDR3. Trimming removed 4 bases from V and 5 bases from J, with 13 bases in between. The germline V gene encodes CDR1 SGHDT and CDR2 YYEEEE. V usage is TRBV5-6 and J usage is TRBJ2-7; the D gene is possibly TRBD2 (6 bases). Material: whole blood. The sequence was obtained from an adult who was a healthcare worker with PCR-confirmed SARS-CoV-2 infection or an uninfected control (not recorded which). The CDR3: CASSRVDYHEQYF. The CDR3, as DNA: TGTGCCAGCAGCCGGGTGGACTACCACGAGCAGTACTTC.